Listed below are T cell receptor beta chains from one sample, sequenced in a study of T cells in Graves' hyperthyroidism and ophthalmopathy. In TCRdb, the multiplex PCR reads were re-called with MiXCR into one record per CDR3 protein. The table includes about 770,000 distinct CDR3 sequences, around 19% detected once. The sample was blood. These receptors all stem from a woman aged 50 to 60 with Graves' hyperthyroidism that later progressed to Graves' ophthalmopathy. Both conserved end residues are part of each CDR3. A D gene is named only where the DNA matches it firmly. Clone size appears in some rows only: once, few, many, or a class for an expanded clone.

J gene | V gene | D gene | clone size | CDR3 protein | CDR3 DNA
TRBJ2-7 | TRBV6-1 | TRBD1 | few | CASSHPGQTYYEQYF | TGTGCCAGCAGTCATCCGGGACAGACTTACTACGAGCAGTACTTC
TRBJ2-1 | TRBV7-9 | - | many | CASSLGYAGEYNEQFF | TGTGCCAGCAGCTTAGGATATGCAGGGGAGTACAATGAGCAGTTCTTC
TRBJ1-1 | TRBV18 | - | many | CASSLPGGLTAEAFF | TGTGCCAGCTCACTACCCGGGGGGCTTACGGCTGAAGCTTTCTTT
TRBJ1-4 | TRBV4-1 | TRBD1 | - | CASSQDGTGDEKLFF | TGCGCCAGCAGCCAAGATGGGACAGGGGATGAAAAACTGTTTTTT
TRBJ2-1 | TRBV2 | TRBD2 | few | CASRAGLAVDNEQFF | TGTGCCAGCAGAGCTGGACTAGCGGTGGACAATGAGCAGTTCTTC
TRBJ2-5 | TRBV15 | TRBD2 | - | CATSRDGAGGPLQYF | TGCGCCACCAGCAGAGATGGGGCGGGGGGTCCGCTCCAGTACTTC
TRBJ2-7 | TRBV20-1 | - | once | CSAETGPATYEQYF | TGCAGTGCTGAAACAGGGCCCGCTACCTACGAGCAGTACTTC
TRBJ2-7 | TRBV12-3/TRBV12-4 | - | - | CASSGPRGNEQYF | TGTGCCAGCAGTGGCCCACGAGGGAACGAGCAGTACTTC
TRBJ2-1 | TRBV20-1 | - | many | CSVLEDNEQFF | TGCAGTGTCTTGGAGGACAATGAGCAGTTCTTC
TRBJ1-2 | TRBV7-2 | - | many | CASSLAGARDGYTF | TGTGCCAGCAGCTTAGCGGGGGCGCGGGATGGCTACACCTTC
TRBJ2-3 | TRBV12-5 | - | few | CASGAGHIDTDTQYF | TGTGCTAGTGGTGCGGGACACATAGACACAGATACGCAGTATTTT
TRBJ2-3 | TRBV5-1 | TRBD2 | many | CASGLAGKTSTDTQYF | TGCGCCAGCGGACTAGCGGGAAAAACTAGCACAGATACGCAGTATTTT
TRBJ2-4 | TRBV19 | TRBD1 | few | CASSTGTGGALGENIQYF | TGTGCCAGTAGTACGGGGACAGGGGGCGCGCTGGGAGAAAACATTCAGTACTTC
TRBJ1-4 | TRBV6-4 | - | - | CASSYGRGASSEKLFF | TGTGCCAGCAGTTATGGGCGGGGGGCAAGTAGTGAAAAACTGTTTTTT
TRBJ2-5 | TRBV20-1 | - | many | CSARDRRVFQETQYF | TGCAGTGCTAGAGATCGACGCGTTTTTCAAGAGACCCAGTACTTC
TRBJ1-4 | TRBV5-4 | TRBD1 | - | CASSRRDRGNEKLFF | TGTGCCAGCAGCCGGAGGGACAGGGGAAATGAAAAACTGTTTTTT
TRBJ1-1 | TRBV3-1 | - | few | CASSQGVIVQGAFF | TGTGCCAGCAGCCAAGGGGTAATTGTACAAGGCGCTTTCTTT
TRBJ1-6 | TRBV9 | - | few | CASSARERSPLHF | TGTGCCAGCAGCGCTCGGGAGCGGTCACCCCTCCACTTT
TRBJ1-2 | TRBV11-2 | TRBD1 | many | CASSPMTGNYGYTF | TGTGCCAGCAGCCCTATGACAGGGAACTATGGCTACACCTTC
TRBJ2-7 | TRBV27 | - | many | CASSSRDGPYEQYF | TGTGCCAGCAGTTCGCGGGACGGACCGTACGAGCAGTACTTC
TRBJ1-6 | TRBV20-1 | - | few | CSAKVGANSPLHF | TGCAGTGCTAAGGTCGGGGCCAATTCACCCCTCCACTTT
TRBJ1-5 | TRBV27 | TRBD1 | - | CASSPNRGQQPQHF | TGTGCCAGCAGTCCCAACAGGGGGCAGCAGCCCCAGCATTTT
TRBJ2-2 | TRBV20-1 | TRBD1 | - | CSADGQASANTGELFF | TGCAGTGCTGACGGACAGGCCTCCGCGAACACCGGGGAGCTGTTTTTT
TRBJ1-3 | TRBV11-2 | TRBD1 | many | CASSQLTGGSSGNTIYF | TGTGCCAGCAGCCAGCTGACAGGGGGAAGCTCTGGAAACACCATATATTTT
TRBJ2-3 | TRBV20-1 | - | - | CSARDGTPVGDTQYF | TGCAGTGCTAGAGATGGGACACCGGTGGGGGATACGCAGTATTTT
TRBJ2-2 | TRBV7-3 | - | - | CASSSPAGGGNTGELFF | TGTGCCAGCAGCTCCCCGGCGGGTGGGGGGAACACCGGGGAGCTGTTTTTT
TRBJ1-1 | TRBV7-8 | - | many | CASSPITYNEAFF | TGTGCCAGCAGCCCAATTACCTACAATGAAGCTTTCTTT
TRBJ1-4 | TRBV11-2 | - | - | CASSVTAGKLFF | TGTGCCAGCAGCGTGACAGCAGGGAAACTGTTTTTT
TRBJ1-1 | TRBV20-1 | - | many | CSATGHTNTEAFF | TGCAGTGCTACGGGACACACAAACACTGAAGCTTTCTTT
TRBJ1-1 | TRBV13 | TRBD1 | few | CASSRTGPRNTEAFF | TGTGCCAGCAGCCGGACAGGTCCAAGAAACACTGAAGCTTTCTTT
TRBJ1-2 | TRBV6-1 | - | - | CASERDGQRGYTF | TGTGCCAGCGAAAGGGACGGCCAGCGGGGCTACACCTTC
TRBJ1-2 | TRBV29-1 | - | - | CSVEVGREVGYGYTF | TGCAGCGTTGAGGTTGGCAGGGAAGTTGGCTATGGCTACACCTTC
TRBJ2-5 | TRBV28 | - | - | CASSFSTRGGETQYF | TGTGCCAGCAGTTTTTCGACAAGGGGCGGGGAGACCCAGTACTTC
TRBJ2-4 | TRBV7-9 | TRBD1 | - | CASSPRTGLAKNIQYF | TGTGCCAGCAGCCCGAGGACAGGGCTAGCCAAAAACATTCAGTACTTC
TRBJ2-5 | TRBV6-1 | - | many | CASSLYPLQVQETQYF | TGTGCCAGCAGTTTATACCCACTGCAGGTACAAGAGACCCAGTACTTC
TRBJ2-2 | TRBV6-6 | TRBD2 | few | CASSYSRLAGGGTGELFF | TGTGCCAGCAGTTACTCTAGACTAGCGGGGGGGGGTACCGGGGAGCTGTTTTTT
TRBJ1-2 | TRBV18 | - | - | CAAQRDMYGYTF | TGTGCCGCCCAACGGGACATGTATGGCTACACCTTC
TRBJ2-5 | TRBV5-4 | - | - | CASSLENSPQTQYF | TGTGCCAGCAGCTTGGAGAATAGTCCCCAGACCCAGTACTTC
TRBJ1-3 | TRBV10-2 | - | few | CASSGRSSGNTIYF | TGCGCCAGCAGTGGCAGGAGCTCTGGAAACACCATATATTTT
TRBJ1-5 | TRBV7-2 | - | many | CASSVLLEGAQHF | TGTGCCAGCAGCGTACTGTTGGAGGGAGCCCAGCATTTT
TRBJ1-1 | TRBV2 | TRBD1 | many | CASSDIPRTGAFF | TGTGCCAGCAGTGACATCCCCCGGACAGGCGCTTTCTTT
TRBJ2-7 | TRBV6-1 | - | - | CASRSAGSYEQYF | TGTGCCAGCAGGTCCGCAGGATCCTACGAGCAGTACTTC
TRBJ1-1 | TRBV6-2/TRBV6-3 | - | few | CASKVGPGEAFF | TGTGCCAGCAAGGTGGGGCCAGGGGAAGCTTTCTTT
TRBJ1-3 | TRBV3-1 | TRBD1 | many | CASSQYRGRRNTIYF | TGTGCCAGCAGCCAATACAGGGGAAGGAGAAACACCATATATTTT
TRBJ1-1 | TRBV4-2 | - | once | CASSQDNRVQNTEAFF | TGTGCCAGCAGCCAAGATAACAGGGTCCAGAACACTGAAGCTTTCTTT
TRBJ2-6 | TRBV2 | - | - | CASSGSTGANVLTF | TGTGCCAGCAGTGGCAGCACTGGGGCCAACGTCCTGACTTTC
TRBJ2-1 | TRBV5-1 | - | few | CASSLAAEGQGFF | TGCGCCAGCAGCTTGGCAGCGGAGGGCCAGGGGTTCTTC
TRBJ1-1 | TRBV7-2 | - | few | CASSYSAVEAFF | TGTGCCAGCAGCTATTCGGCAGTTGAAGCTTTCTTT
TRBJ2-7 | TRBV18 | - | many | CASSPPGIPYEQYF | TGTGCCAGCTCACCGCCGGGGATTCCCTACGAGCAGTACTTC
TRBJ2-1 | TRBV4-2 | - | few | CASSQDVGSSYNEQFF | TGTGCCAGCAGCCAAGATGTGGGAAGCTCCTACAATGAGCAGTTCTTC
TRBJ1-6 | TRBV4-1 | TRBD1 | - | CASNTFTGARRDSPLHF | TGCGCCAGCAACACCTTTACAGGGGCGAGGAGGGATTCACCCCTCCACTTT
TRBJ2-1 | TRBV7-6 | - | - | CASSRKVRDGNNEQFF | TGTGCCAGCAGCAGAAAAGTCAGGGACGGTAACAATGAGCAGTTCTTC
TRBJ2-2 | TRBV9 | TRBD1 | - | CASSSQGAHTGELFF | TGTGCCAGCAGCTCCCAGGGGGCGCATACCGGGGAGCTGTTTTTT
TRBJ1-6 | TRBV27 | TRBD1 | many | CASSLGQGGNSPLHF | TGTGCCAGCAGTTTAGGACAGGGTGGTAATTCACCCCTCCACTTT
TRBJ1-2 | TRBV3-1 | TRBD1 | few | CASSSGTGAYGYTF | TGTGCCAGCAGCTCCGGGACAGGAGCCTATGGCTACACCTTC